The TCR beta chain described here comes from a study of immune evolution from preneoplasia to lung adenocarcinoma. Study as a whole: HLA loss of heterozygosity: less than 9% AIS, under 19% MIA, more than 25% ADC, none AAH.

The CDR3 is 14 amino acids. The V gene's germline CDR1 is SGHVS and CDR2 FQNEAQ. Trimming stripped 2 bases from V and 7 bases from J, with 11 bases between. Libraries were prepared by immunoSEQ multiplex PCR; TCRdb keeps only in-frame clonotypes and omits some of them. Of 9,500 to 15,000 clones listed, about 85% were seen once; the top ten hold 3.5% to 4%. In regard to this clone: The antigen remains unidentified.

General study points: Top clone frequencies peaked in normal lung, apparently declining through invasive adenocarcinoma. KRAS-mutant nodules had the highest T cell clonality. Normal lung had highest clonality; later lesions appeared denser, more diverse.

The rearrangement joins TRBV7-8 to TRBJ1-4; possibly TRBD1 for D (6 bases). The sequenced material came from FFPE tissue from an adenomatous hyperplasia lung lesion. The sample's subset: atypical adenomatous hyperplasia (AAH), lung preneoplasia. This TCR came from a person over 45 with lung adenocarcinoma. CDR3 in DNA: TGTGCCAGCAGCTTATCGTGGGGGCGTGAAAAACTGTTTTTT. Its translation is CASSLSWGREKLFF. The whole variable domain, filled in from reference TRBV7-8 and TRBJ1-4, reads GAGVSQSPRYKVAKRGQDVALRCDPISGHVSLFWYQQALGQGPEFLTYFQNEAQLDKSGLPSDRFFAERPEGSVSTLKIQRTQQEDSAVYLCASSLSWGREKLFFGSGTQLSVL.